This T cell receptor beta chain was sequenced for a study of cytomegalovirus exposure and HLA in healthy donors. This CDR3 has 12 residues. Germline CDR1 reads SEHNR; CDR2 reads FQNEAQ (reference sequence). 60 Vbeta and 13 Jbeta primers were used in PCR. Repertoires were generated with immunoSEQ multiplex PCR, while TCRdb's copy carries only in-frame clones and drops some. This sample has about 280,000 clones, with 80% to 90% found just once. Worth noting for this clone: Germline is not matched at one junction end, which may reflect a read error.

This receptor was taken from a woman between 18 and 29 years old in good health and CMV-seronegative. The chain recombines TRBV7-9 with TRBJ2-5; D is undetermined. The sample was PBMCs. CDR3 sequence reads: CSSSSSQETQYF. CDR3 DNA sequence: TGTTCCAGCAGCTCATCCCAAGAGACCCAGTACTTC.